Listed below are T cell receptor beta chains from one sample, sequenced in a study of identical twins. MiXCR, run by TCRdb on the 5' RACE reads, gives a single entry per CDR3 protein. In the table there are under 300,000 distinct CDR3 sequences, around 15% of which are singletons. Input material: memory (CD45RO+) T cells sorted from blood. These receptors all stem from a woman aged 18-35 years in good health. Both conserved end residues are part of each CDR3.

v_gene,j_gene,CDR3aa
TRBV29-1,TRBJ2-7,CSVVGRHHYEQYF
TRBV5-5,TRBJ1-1,CASSLAGGRATEAFF
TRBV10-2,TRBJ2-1,CASSEGGLRVQFF
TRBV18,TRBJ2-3,CASSLLAGGITDTQYF
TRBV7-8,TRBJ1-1,CASSLTGFVNTEAFF
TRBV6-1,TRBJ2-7,CASSEGAGPTYEQYF
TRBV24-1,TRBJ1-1,CATSDSTGTEAFF
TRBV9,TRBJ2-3,CASSKQGVDTQYF
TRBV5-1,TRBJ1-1,CASSLVGANTEAFF
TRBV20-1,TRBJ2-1,CSAGGSGTTYNEQFF
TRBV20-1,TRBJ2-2,CSASLGGAPNTGELFF
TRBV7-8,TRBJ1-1,CASGGPNTEAFF
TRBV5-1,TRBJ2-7,CASTRGGASSYEQYF
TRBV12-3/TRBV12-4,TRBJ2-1,CASSLVLVGLADDEQFF
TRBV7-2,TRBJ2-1,CASSLSGGNNEQFF
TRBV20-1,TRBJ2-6,CSARAQPGANVLTF
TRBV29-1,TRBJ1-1,CSVEDHGGPEAFF
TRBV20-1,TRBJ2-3,CSARSLLAGGITDTQYF
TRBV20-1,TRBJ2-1,CSGKKAGDYNEQFF
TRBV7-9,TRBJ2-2,CAGSPTSDTGELFF
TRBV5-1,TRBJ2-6,CASSLTGLSSGANVLTF
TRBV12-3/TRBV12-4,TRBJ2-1,CASSLTGSTSYNEQFF
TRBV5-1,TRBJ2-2,CASRRDANTGELFF
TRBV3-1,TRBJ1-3,CASSPGTSSGNTIYF
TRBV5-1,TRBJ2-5,CASSSGDQYQETQYF
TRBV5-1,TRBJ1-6,CASSLAGGTGNSPLHF
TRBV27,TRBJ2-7,CASSLTAEAYEQYF
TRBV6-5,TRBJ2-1,CASGSPGGAYEQFF
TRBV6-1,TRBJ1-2,CASSPPPGTGDYGYTF
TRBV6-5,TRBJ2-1,CASSYRGWGDFSEQFF
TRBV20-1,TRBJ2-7,CSAIARVDYEQYF
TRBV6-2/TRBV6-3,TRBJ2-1,CASSYLSGAFNEQFF
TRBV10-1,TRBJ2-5,CASSEGDYQETQYF
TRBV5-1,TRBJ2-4,CASSSSVAGGAKNIQYF
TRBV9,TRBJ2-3,CASSARAGGADTQYF